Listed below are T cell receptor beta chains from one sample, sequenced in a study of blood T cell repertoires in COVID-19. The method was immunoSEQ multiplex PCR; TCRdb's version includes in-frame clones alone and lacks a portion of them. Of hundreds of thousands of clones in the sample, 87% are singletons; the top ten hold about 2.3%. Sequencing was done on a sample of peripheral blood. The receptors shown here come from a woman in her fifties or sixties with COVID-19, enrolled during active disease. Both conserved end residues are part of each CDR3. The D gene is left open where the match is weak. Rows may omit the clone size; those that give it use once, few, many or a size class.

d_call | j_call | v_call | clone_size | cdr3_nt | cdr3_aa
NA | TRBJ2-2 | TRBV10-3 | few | TGTGCCATCAGTGAGGGGGCAGGGGAGCTGTTTTTT | CAISEGAGELFF
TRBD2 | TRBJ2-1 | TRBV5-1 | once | TGCGCCAGCAGCTTTCTAGCGGGAGCCCCGAATGAGCAGTTCTTC | CASSFLAGAPNEQFF
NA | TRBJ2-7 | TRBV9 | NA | TGTGCCAGCAGCGGGCAGGGTTACGAGCAGTACTTC | CASSGQGYEQYF
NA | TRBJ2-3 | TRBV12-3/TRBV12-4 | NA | TGTGCCAGCACCGCCGGCGGGGCGGATACGCAGTATTTT | CASTAGGADTQYF
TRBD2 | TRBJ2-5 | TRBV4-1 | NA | TGCGCCAGCAGCCCACAATGGCTAGCGGGGGATCGAGAGATCCAGTACTTC | CASSPQWLAGDREIQYF
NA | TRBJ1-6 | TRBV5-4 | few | TGTGCCAGCAGGACTGGTCGAGGGTTGGAAAATTCACCCCTCCACTTT | CASRTGRGLENSPLHF
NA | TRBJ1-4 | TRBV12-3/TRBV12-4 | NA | TGTGCCAGCAGCCACTCATGGGCAGAAAAACTGTTTTTT | CASSHSWAEKLFF
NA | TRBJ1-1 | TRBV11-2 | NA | TGTGCCAGCAGCTTAGAAGGGGGTGTGGATGAAGCTTTCTTT | CASSLEGGVDEAFF
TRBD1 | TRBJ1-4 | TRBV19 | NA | TGTGCCAGTAAAACGATCGGACAGGGGGTAACTAATGAAAAACTGTTTTTT | CASKTIGQGVTNEKLFF
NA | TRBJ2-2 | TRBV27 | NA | TGTGCCAGCAGTAATCAGGGCCTACCCGGCGGGGAGCTGTTTTTT | CASSNQGLPGGELFF
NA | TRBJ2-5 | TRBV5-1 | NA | TGCGCCAGCAGCGGACATGGGCAGATACAAGAGACCCAGTACTTC | CASSGHGQIQETQYF
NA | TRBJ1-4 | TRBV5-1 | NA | TGCGCCAGCAGCTTCGTCCGGGGAAATAATGAAAAACTGTTTTTT | CASSFVRGNNEKLFF
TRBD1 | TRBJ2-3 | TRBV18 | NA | TGTGCCAGCTCACCAGGACAGGGGGGGTCAGATACGCAGTATTTT | CASSPGQGGSDTQYF
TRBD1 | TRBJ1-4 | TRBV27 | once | TGTGCCAGCAGTTTATCCCAGGGGGCCGCCGTCAAAAAACTGTTTTTT | CASSLSQGAAVKKLFF
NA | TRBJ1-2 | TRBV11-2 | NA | TGTGCCAGCAGCTTGGGGAGGGATCATGGCTACACCTTC | CASSLGRDHGYTF
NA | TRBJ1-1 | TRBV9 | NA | TGTGCCAGCAGCGTAACAGGGAACACTGAAGCTTTCTTT | CASSVTGNTEAFF
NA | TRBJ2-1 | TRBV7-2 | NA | TGTGCCAGCAGCTACCCACCGAGTTACAATGAGCAGTTCTTC | CASSYPPSYNEQFF
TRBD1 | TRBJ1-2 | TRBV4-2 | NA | TGTGCCAGCAGCCAAGTGGGGACAGGGGGCGGTTCAAACGGCTACACCTTC | CASSQVGTGGGSNGYTF
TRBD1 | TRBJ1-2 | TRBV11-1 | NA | TGTGCCAGCAGCCCTGACAGGACAGGATGGGATGGCTACACCTTC | CASSPDRTGWDGYTF
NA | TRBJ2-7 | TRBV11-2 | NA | TGTGCCAGCAGTACAGGGATCTACGAGCAGTACTTC | CASSTGIYEQYF
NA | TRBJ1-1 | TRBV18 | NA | TGTGCCAGCTCACCGGGGGCGTCCGTTTGGGCTTTCTTT | CASSPGASVWAFF
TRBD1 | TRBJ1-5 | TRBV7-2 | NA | TGTGCCAGCAGCCTTCGGACAGGGGGGCATCAGCCCCAGCATTTT | CASSLRTGGHQPQHF
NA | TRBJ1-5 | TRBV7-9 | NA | TGTGCCAGCAGCCAGGGAGGCGGGGCTCAGCCCCAGCATTTT | CASSQGGGAQPQHF
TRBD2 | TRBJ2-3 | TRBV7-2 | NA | TGTGCCAGCAGCCATTTCCCCGGGGGGGTAGGCACAGATACGCAGTATTTT | CASSHFPGGVGTDTQYF
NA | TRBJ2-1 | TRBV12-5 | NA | TGTGCTAGTGGTTTGGGGGCGAATGAGCAGTTCTTC | CASGLGANEQFF
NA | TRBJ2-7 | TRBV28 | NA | TGTGCCAGCAGCCTGTCGGCTGCGGGAACCAACTACGAGCAGTACTTC | CASSLSAAGTNYEQYF
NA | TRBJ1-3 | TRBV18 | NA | TGTGCCAGCTCGAACGGACAGTTTGTGGCTGGAAACACCATATATTTT | CASSNGQFVAGNTIYF
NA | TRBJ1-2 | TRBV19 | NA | TGTGCCAGTAGTGCCCCCGGGTCACCCTTGCAGTATGGCTACACCTTC | CASSAPGSPLQYGYTF
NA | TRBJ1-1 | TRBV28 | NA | TGTGCCAGCAGTTTAGGTAGAATTGAAGCTTTCTTT | CASSLGRIEAFF
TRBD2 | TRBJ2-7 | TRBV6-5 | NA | TGTGCCAGCAGCGTTAGCGGGAGGTTCTACGAGCAGTACTTC | CASSVSGRFYEQYF
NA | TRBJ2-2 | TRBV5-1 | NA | TGCGCCAGCAGCTTGCTGCAAGGGGCAGGCAAGGCCGGGGAGCTGTTTTTT | CASSLLQGAGKAGELFF
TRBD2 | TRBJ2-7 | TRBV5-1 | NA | TGCGCCAGCAGCGGGACTAGCGCTTACGAGCAGTACTTC | CASSGTSAYEQYF
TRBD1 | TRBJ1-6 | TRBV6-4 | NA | TGTGCCAGCATGATGACAGGGGATAATTCACCCCTCCACTTT | CASMMTGDNSPLHF
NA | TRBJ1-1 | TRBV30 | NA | TGTGCCTGTCCGGGACACCCTGCCGCTTTCTTT | CACPGHPAAFF
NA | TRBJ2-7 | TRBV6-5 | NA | TGTGCCACACAACAGGGAGTTAGCGCCTACGAGCAGTACTTC | CATQQGVSAYEQYF
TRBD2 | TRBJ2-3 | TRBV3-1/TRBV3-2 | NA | TGTGCCAGCTCTAGCGGGGCCACAGATACGCAGTATTTT | CASSSGATDTQYF
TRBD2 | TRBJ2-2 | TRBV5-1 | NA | TGCGCCAGCTCCCTGCGGGGACTAGCGGGGGGCCAATACCCCTCGAACACCGGGGAGCTGTTTTTT | CASSLRGLAGGQYPSNTGELFF
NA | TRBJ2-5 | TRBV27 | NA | TGTGCCAGCAGTTCTCTGTCCCAAGAGACCCAGTACTTC | CASSSLSQETQYF
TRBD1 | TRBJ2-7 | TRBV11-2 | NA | TGTGCCAGCAGCTTAGGGACCGGACAGGGTGGTTACGAGCAGTACTTC | CASSLGTGQGGYEQYF
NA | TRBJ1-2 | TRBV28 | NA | TGTGCCAGCCATCAAGCCCCTCAGGGTAATCGGCATGGCTACACCTTC | CASHQAPQGNRHGYTF
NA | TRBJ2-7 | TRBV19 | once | TGTGCCAGTAGTAGGCAAAAGTCCTCCTACGAGCAGTACTTC | CASSRQKSSYEQYF
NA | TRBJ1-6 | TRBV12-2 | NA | TGTGCAAGTCGCGACCACCCCCGTGGCCAGGCACTGGCCCTCCACTTT | CASRDHPRGQALALHF
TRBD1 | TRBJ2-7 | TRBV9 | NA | TGTGCCAGCAGCGCAAATACAGGGGGCTACGAGCAGTACTTC | CASSANTGGYEQYF
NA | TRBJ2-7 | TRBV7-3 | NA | TGTGCCAGCAGCACCCACAGGGAAACCGAGCAGTACTTC | CASSTHRETEQYF
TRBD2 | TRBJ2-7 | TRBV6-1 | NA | TGTGCCAGCAGTGAAGGGGGGGGAAGAATGTACTTC | CASSEGGGRMYF
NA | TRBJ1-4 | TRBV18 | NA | TGTGCCAGCTCACCGCAGGGCCCCACAACTAATGAAAAACTGTTTTTT | CASSPQGPTTNEKLFF
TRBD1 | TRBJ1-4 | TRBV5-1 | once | TGCGCCAGCAGCTCGGACAGGGGGCGTGAAAAACTGTTTTTT | CASSSDRGREKLFF
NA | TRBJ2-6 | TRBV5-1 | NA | TGCGCCAGCAGGTTTAGGACGGACTCCGGGGCCAACGTCCTGACTTTC | CASRFRTDSGANVLTF
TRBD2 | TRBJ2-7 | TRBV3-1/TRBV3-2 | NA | TGTGCCAGCAGCGCGGGGGGGCGTGAGCAGTACTTC | CASSAGGREQYF
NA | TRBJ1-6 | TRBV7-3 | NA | TGTGCCAGCAGCAACAACAGGAATTCACCCCTCCACTTT | CASSNNRNSPLHF
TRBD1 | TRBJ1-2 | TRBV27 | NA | TGTGCCAGCAGTTTTAGGAGGGACAGGGGTAACTATGGCTACACCTTC | CASSFRRDRGNYGYTF
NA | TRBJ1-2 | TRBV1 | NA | TGCACCAGCAGCCCCGTAGGGAGGAGCTATGGCTACACCTTC | CTSSPVGRSYGYTF
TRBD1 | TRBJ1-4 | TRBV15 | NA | TGTGCCACCAGCAGAGATTCTCCACAGGGGGCAACTAATGAAAAACTGTTTTTT | CATSRDSPQGATNEKLFF